This T cell receptor (beta chain) comes out of a study of blood T cells in healthy people across ages. With a J-beta primer mix and a sample-barcoded 5' primer, a second PCR ran roughly 6 to 12 cycles. A template-switch adaptor that had 12 random nucleotides put a tag on each cDNA molecule. One entry per CDR3 protein, called by TCRdb with MiXCR from the 5' RACE reads. The sample has around 800,000 distinct CDR3 sequences; roughly 25% are singletons. This sample also belongs to another study, concerning T cells of mothers and their children.

The origin of this receptor is a boy aged 5-17 years in good health. Sample: blood.

CDR3 amino acids: CASSQGGSPWDEQFF. The CDR3 DNA reads as TGTGCCAGCAGCCAAGGAGGGTCCCCCTGGGATGAGCAGTTCTTC. The chain carries TRBV4-2 and TRBJ2-1, with a possible D match to TRBD2 (5 bases). The V gene lost 1 base and the J gene lost 8 bases, with 15 bases spanning the gap. The CDR3 runs 15 residues. Germline loops: CDR1 LGHNA, CDR2 YNFKEQ.